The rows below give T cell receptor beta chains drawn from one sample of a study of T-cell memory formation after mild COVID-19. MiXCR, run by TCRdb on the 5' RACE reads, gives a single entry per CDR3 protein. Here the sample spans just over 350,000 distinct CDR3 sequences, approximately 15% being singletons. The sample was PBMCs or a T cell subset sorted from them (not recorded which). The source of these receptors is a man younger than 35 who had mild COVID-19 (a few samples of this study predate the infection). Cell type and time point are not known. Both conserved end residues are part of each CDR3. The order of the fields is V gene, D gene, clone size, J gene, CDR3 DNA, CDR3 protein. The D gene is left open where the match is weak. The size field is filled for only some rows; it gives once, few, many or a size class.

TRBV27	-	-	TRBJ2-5	TGTGCCAGCAGGCTGGGGACCCCAGCGGGGACCCAGTACTTC	CASRLGTPAGTQYF
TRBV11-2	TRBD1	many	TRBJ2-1	TGTGCCAGCAGCCGACAGGGGGGGAACAATGAGCAGTTCTTC	CASSRQGGNNEQFF
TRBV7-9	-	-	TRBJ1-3	TGTGCCAGCAGCCCCAACACCATATATTTT	CASSPNTIYF
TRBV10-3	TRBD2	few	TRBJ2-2	TGTGCCATCTCTAGCGGCACCGGGGAGCTGTTTTTT	CAISSGTGELFF
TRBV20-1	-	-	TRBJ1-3	TGCAGTGCTAGCCGGGGGTCATCTGGAAACACCATATATTTT	CSASRGSSGNTIYF
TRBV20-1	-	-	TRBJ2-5	TGCAGTGCTTCGGCTCGGGGAAAGACCCAGTACTTC	CSASARGKTQYF
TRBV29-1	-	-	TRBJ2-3	TGCAGCGTTGAAGATCCTGATGGTCCAGATACGCAGTATTTT	CSVEDPDGPDTQYF
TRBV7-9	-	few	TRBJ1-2	TGTGCCAGCAGCCTAGGGGCTCCCAATGGCTACACCTTC	CASSLGAPNGYTF
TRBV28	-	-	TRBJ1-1	TGTGCCAGCAGTTCCACCGGGGTCCCGGACACTGAAGCTTTCTTT	CASSSTGVPDTEAFF
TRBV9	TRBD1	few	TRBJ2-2	TGTGCCAGCAGCGCCGGGCAAGGACAGGGGCATGGGGCCGGGGAGCTGTTTTTT	CASSAGQGQGHGAGELFF
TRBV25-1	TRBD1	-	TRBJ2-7	TGTGCCAGCATCGCCGGGACAGGGGGACACGAGCAGTACTTC	CASIAGTGGHEQYF
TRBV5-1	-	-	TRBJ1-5	TGCGCCAGCAGCACGGGGGGGGACAATCAGCCCCAGCATTTT	CASSTGGDNQPQHF
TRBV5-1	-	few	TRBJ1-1	TGCGCCAGCAGCTCCCGGGTCGCAGGCACTGAAGCTTTCTTT	CASSSRVAGTEAFF
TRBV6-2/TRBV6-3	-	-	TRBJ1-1	TGTGCCAGCACCGGGTGGGGATCCACTGAAGCTTTCTTT	CASTGWGSTEAFF
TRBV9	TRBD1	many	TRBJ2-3	TGTGCCAGCAGCGTTCGACAGGGGGATAATGCAGATACGCAGTATTTT	CASSVRQGDNADTQYF
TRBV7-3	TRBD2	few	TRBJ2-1	TGTGCCAGCAGCTTAGTGCTAGCGGGGGGGCCCGGCTACAATGAGCAGTTCTTC	CASSLVLAGGPGYNEQFF
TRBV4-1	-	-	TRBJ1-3	TGCGCCAGCAGCCAAGATGAGGGGAGAAACACCATATATTTT	CASSQDEGRNTIYF
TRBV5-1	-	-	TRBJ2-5	TGCGCCAGCAGCTCCGGGGCTTCGGAGACCCAGTACTTC	CASSSGASETQYF
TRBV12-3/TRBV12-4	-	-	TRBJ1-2	TGTGCCAGCAGTGGGGGGTTAGGCTACACCTTC	CASSGGLGYTF
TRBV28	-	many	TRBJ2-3	TGTGCCAGCAGTCAGGTGGGGGTAGATACGCAGTATTTT	CASSQVGVDTQYF
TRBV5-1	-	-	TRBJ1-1	TGCGCCAGCAGCCTGATAGGGAGGGAGGACACTGAAGCTTTCTTT	CASSLIGREDTEAFF
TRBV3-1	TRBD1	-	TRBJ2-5	TGTGCCAGCAGCCAAGATCTGCAGGGGGTAGAGACCCAGTACTTC	CASSQDLQGVETQYF
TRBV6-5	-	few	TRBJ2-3	TGTGCCAGCAGTAGGAACGCGGACATGGCAGATACGCAGTATTTT	CASSRNADMADTQYF
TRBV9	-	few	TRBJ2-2	TGTGCCAGCAGCGGCCATCCATGGGGGGACACCGGGGAGCTGTTTTTT	CASSGHPWGDTGELFF
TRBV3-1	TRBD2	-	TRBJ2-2	TGTGCCAGCAGCTCCAATAGCGGGGGCCACACCGGGGAGCTGTTTTTT	CASSSNSGGHTGELFF
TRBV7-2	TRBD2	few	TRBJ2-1	TGTGCCAGCAGCTTAGACGCGGGGGGTAATGAGCAGTTCTTC	CASSLDAGGNEQFF
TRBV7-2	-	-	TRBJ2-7	TGTGCCAGCAGCCCGGGGGCTGGGGGATACTACGAGCAGTACTTC	CASSPGAGGYYEQYF
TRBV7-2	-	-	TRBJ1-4	TGTGCCAGCAGCTTAAACGGGGGCAACGAAAAACTGTTTTTT	CASSLNGGNEKLFF
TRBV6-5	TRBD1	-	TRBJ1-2	TGTGCCAGCCGGGACAGAATATCTTACTATGGCTACACCTTC	CASRDRISYYGYTF
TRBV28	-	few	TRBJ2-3	-	CASSPLSVFWPAF
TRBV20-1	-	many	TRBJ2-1	TGCAGTGCTAGAGATCGCCTTAGCTCCTACAATGAGCAGTTCTTC	CSARDRLSSYNEQFF
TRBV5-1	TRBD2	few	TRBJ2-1	TGCGCCAGCAGCTGGCGCGGGGGGGACGACAATGAGCAGTTCTTC	CASSWRGGDDNEQFF
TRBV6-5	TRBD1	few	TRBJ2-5	TGTGCCAGCAGACAGGGGGCAGGGGGGACCCAGTACTTC	CASRQGAGGTQYF
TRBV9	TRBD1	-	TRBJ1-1	TGTGCCAGCAGCGCCAGGGGGTCGTTCACTGAAGCTTTCTTT	CASSARGSFTEAFF
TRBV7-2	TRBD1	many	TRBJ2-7	TGTGCCAGCAGCTTAGCGTTGGCAGGGGGTGTGAGGGAGCAGTACTTC	CASSLALAGGVREQYF
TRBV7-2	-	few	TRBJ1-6	TGTGCCAGCAGCTACGCCGCGAGGGTTAGTAATTCACCCCTCCACTTT	CASSYAARVSNSPLHF
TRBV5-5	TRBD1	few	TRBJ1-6	TGTGCCAGCAGCTGGGGAGATTTTCGGACAGGGAATTCACCCCTCCACTTT	CASSWGDFRTGNSPLHF
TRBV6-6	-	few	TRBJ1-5	TGTGCCAGCAGTCCAGGACAAGGCCCGGTTCAGCCCCAGCATTTT	CASSPGQGPVQPQHF
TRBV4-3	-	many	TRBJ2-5	TGCGCCAGCAGCCGTAACGGTTTGGAGACCCAGTACTTC	CASSRNGLETQYF
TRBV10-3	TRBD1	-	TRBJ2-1	TGTGCCATCAGTGACGACAGGGAATACAATGAGCAGTTCTTC	CAISDDREYNEQFF
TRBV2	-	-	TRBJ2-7	TGTGCCAGCACGGTGGCAGGGCGTAGTGGCGAGCAGTACTTC	CASTVAGRSGEQYF
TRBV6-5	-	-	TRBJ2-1	TGTGCCAGCAGTTTCCGTGGGGAGTCCTTCTTC	CASSFRGESFF
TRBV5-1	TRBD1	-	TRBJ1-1	TGCGCCAGCAGCTTGGGAGGGACAGGGACGAACACTGAAGCTTTCTTT	CASSLGGTGTNTEAFF
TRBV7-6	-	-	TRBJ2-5	TGTGCCAGCAGGCTTAGCGTCCAAGAGACCCAGTACTTC	CASRLSVQETQYF
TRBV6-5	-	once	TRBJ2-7	TGTGCCAGCAGTTACTCGTCGGGGGAGGCCCACGAGCAGTACTTC	CASSYSSGEAHEQYF
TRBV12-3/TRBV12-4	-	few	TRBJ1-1	TGTGCCAGCAGGGACGAAAACACTGAAGCTTTCTTT	CASRDENTEAFF
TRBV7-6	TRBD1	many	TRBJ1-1	TGTGCCAGCAGCAAGGGACAGACAGCGAACACTGAAGCTTTCTTT	CASSKGQTANTEAFF
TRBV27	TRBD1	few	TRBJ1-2	TGTGCCAGCAGTCGGACAGGGGGCACCTATGGCTACACCTTC	CASSRTGGTYGYTF
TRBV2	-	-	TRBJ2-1	TGTGCCAGCACTGGAGGGGTGGTACTCGATGAGCAGTTCTTC	CASTGGVVLDEQFF
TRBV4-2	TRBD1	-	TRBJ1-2	TGTGCCAGCAGCCTTCCGCGGGGACAGGGGCCTGGTGGCTACACCTTC	CASSLPRGQGPGGYTF
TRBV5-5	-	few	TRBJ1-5	TGTGCCAGCAGCTTGAGTATGGCAGGGGGCAATCAGCCCCAGCATTTT	CASSLSMAGGNQPQHF
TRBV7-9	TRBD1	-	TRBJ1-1	TGTGCCAGCAGCTCAACCGGACAGGGGGTCACTGAAGCTTTCTTT	CASSSTGQGVTEAFF